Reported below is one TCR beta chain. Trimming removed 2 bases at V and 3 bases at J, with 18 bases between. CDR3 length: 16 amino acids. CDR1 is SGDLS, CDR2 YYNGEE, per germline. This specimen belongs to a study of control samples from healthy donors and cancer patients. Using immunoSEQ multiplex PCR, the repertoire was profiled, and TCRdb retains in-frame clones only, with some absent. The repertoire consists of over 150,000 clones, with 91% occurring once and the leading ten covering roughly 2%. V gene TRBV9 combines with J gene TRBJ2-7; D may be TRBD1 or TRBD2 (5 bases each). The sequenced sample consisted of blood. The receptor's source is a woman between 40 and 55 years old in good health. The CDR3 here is CASSVSRETDSYEQYF. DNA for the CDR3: TGTGCCAGCAGCGTCTCGAGGGAGACAGACAGCTACGAGCAGTACTTC.